The 11 T cell receptor beta chains reported below all come from one sample, sequenced in a study of T cell responses to AZD1222 COVID-19 vaccine. Clones were read by immunoSEQ multiplex PCR, and TCRdb kept only the in-frame ones, dropping some. This table has fewer than 200,000 clones, 80% to 95% appearing once. The material was peripheral blood, obtained on day 0 of AZD1222 vaccination. These receptors originate from an adult in good health.

The V and J genes are TRBV3-1 (or the pseudogene TRBV3-2) and TRBJ1-1; D ambiguous. This CDR3 is 13 amino acids long. The germline CDR1 and CDR2 sequences are LGHDT and YNNKEL (reference sequence). V was trimmed by 3 bases and J by 7 bases, leaving 12 bases between them. CDR3 sequence reads: CASSQRSGGEAFF. The CDR3 DNA reads TGTGCCAGCAGCCAGCGGTCGGGCGGTGAAGCTTTCTTT.

The V call is TRBV7-9, the J call TRBJ2-3, with a possible D match to TRBD2 (5 bases). CDR1 is SEHNR and CDR2 is FQNEAQ in the germline V gene (reference sequence). This CDR3 has 13 amino acids. Deletions cut 10 bases from V and 1 base from J, with 12 bases between. The CDR3 reads CAITPGGTDTQYF. The CDR3 DNA reads TGTGCCATCACACCCGGGGGCACAGATACGCAGTATTTT.

The V call is TRBV3-1 (or the pseudogene TRBV3-2), the J call TRBJ2-1, with D maybe TRBD2 (5 bases). Germline V gene data show CDR1 as LGHDT and CDR2 as YNNKEL (reference sequence). Between the trimmed V and J ends, which lost 4 bases and 2 bases, there was a span of 9 bases. The CDR3 has 14 residues. This CDR3 reads CASSLGGPYNEQFF. The DNA of the CDR3 is TGTGCCAGCAGCCTTGGCGGGCCCTACAATGAGCAGTTCTTC.

V usage is TRBV2 and J usage is TRBJ2-7, with 12 bases matching TRBD2. Germline CDR1 is SNHLY and CDR2 is FYNNEI. The CDR3 contains 15 residues. Unmatched junction bases numbered 8, after V lost 9 bases and J lost 2 bases. CDR3 protein: CARGQTSGGPYEQYF. The CDR3 DNA is TGTGCCAGGGGACAGACTAGCGGGGGTCCCTACGAGCAGTACTTC.

V usage is TRBV4-1 and J usage is TRBJ1-4; D is perhaps TRBD1 (5 bases). Deletions cut 4 bases from V and 8 bases from J, with 26 bases between. The CDR3 covers 18 residues. Germline V lookup: CDR1 MGHRA, CDR2 YSYEKL. The CDR3 here is CASSLIQGPLRVREKLFF. CDR3 DNA sequence: TGCGCCAGCAGCCTCATCCAGGGACCTCTCAGGGTTAGAGAAAAACTGTTTTTT.

This clone is a singleton in its sample. The chain uses TRBV19 and TRBJ1-4; TRBD1 might be the D (6 bases). The CDR3 contains 14 residues. V lost 6 bases, J lost 5 bases, and 13 bases lay in between. From germline, CDR1 is LNHDA and CDR2 SQIVND (reference sequence). CDR3 bases: TGTGCCAGTAGCGAGGACAGACGGAATGAAAAACTGTTTTTT. Translated: CASSEDRRNEKLFF. Full variable domain (remainder filled in from reference TRBV19 and TRBJ1-4): DGGITQSPKYLFRKEGQNVTLSCEQNLNHDAMYWYRQDPGQGLRLIYYSQIVNDFQKGDIAEGYSVSREKKESFPLTVTSAQKNPTAFYLCASSEDRRNEKLFFGSGTQLSVL.

This clone was detected once. V is TRBV29-1 and J is TRBJ2-3; D remains ambiguous. CDR1 is SQVTM and CDR2 is ANQGSEA in the germline V gene. This CDR3 has 12 amino acids. Trimming removed 5 bases from V and 3 bases from J, with 9 bases in between. The CDR3 coding sequence is TGCAGCGTTACAGAGGCTACAGATACGCAGTATTTT. This gives the protein CSVTEATDTQYF.

Regarding this clone: The same CDR3 is also encoded by other DNA sequences in this sample. This rearrangement joins TRBV18 to TRBJ1-3, with D hard to call. Germline V CDR1 and CDR2: KGHSH, LQKENI. With 6 bases removed from V and 0 bases from J, the gap between germline ends came to 6 bases. This CDR3 comprises 13 residues. This CDR3 reads CASSPNSGNTIYF. CDR3 DNA: TGTGCCAGCTCTCCAAACTCTGGAAACACCATATATTTT.

DNA for the CDR3: TGTGCCAGCAGTTACGGGGGGGTAGCTTTCTTT. Amino acids: CASSYGGVAFF. The chain carries TRBV6-6 and TRBJ1-1; weak D call: TRBD1 (5 bases). The V gene's germline CDR1 is MNHNY and CDR2 SVGAGI (reference sequence). The CDR3 is 11 amino acids. Between the trimmed V and J ends, which lost 2 bases and 10 bases, there was a span of 8 bases.

This rearrangement joins TRBV25-1 to TRBJ2-7, with TRBD1 as a possible D gene (6 bases). CDR1 and CDR2 (germline): MGHDK, SYGVNS. This CDR3 is 14 amino acids long. Trimming left V 4 bases short and J 0 bases short, with 10 bases between. CDR3 bases: TGTGCCAGCAGTGGCCGGGACACCTCCTACGAGCAGTACTTC. Residues: CASSGRDTSYEQYF.

The genes are TRBV11-2 and TRBJ1-1; TRBD1 is a possible D gene (5 bases). Trimming cost V 2 bases and J 1 base, with 20 bases left between them. The CDR3 sequence is 18 residues long. CDR1 SGHAT and CDR2 FQNNGV come from the germline V gene. CDR3 loop: CASSLWPLFSGQNTEAFF. As DNA, the CDR3 is TGTGCCAGCAGCTTATGGCCCTTGTTTTCAGGGCAGAACACTGAAGCTTTCTTT.